These T cell receptor beta chains were read from a single sample in a study of blood T cell repertoires in COVID-19. The protocol was immunoSEQ multiplex PCR, while the TCRdb copy is restricted to in-frame clones and leaves out a portion. Here the sample spans about 100,000 clones, approximately 88% being singletons. The sequenced sample was peripheral blood. All receptors derive from a middle-aged man with active or convalescent COVID-19. Both conserved end residues are part of each CDR3. Each record gives: V gene, clone size, D gene, J gene, CDR3 DNA, CDR3 protein. A D gene is named only where the DNA matches it firmly. Size tells how often a clone was seen (once, few, many) or the class of an expanded clone, and some rows leave it out.

V: TRBV19
size: -
D: -
J: TRBJ2-1
DNA: TGTGCCAGTAGCCTCCAAGCGGGCTTCTACAATGAGCAGTTCTTC
CDR3: CASSLQAGFYNEQFF

V: TRBV7-6
size: once
D: TRBD2
J: TRBJ2-3
DNA: TGTGCCAGCAGCCCAGTGGGACTAGCGGGAATGTCAGATACGCAGTATTTT
CDR3: CASSPVGLAGMSDTQYF

V: TRBV19
size: -
D: TRBD1
J: TRBJ2-5
DNA: TGTGCCAGTAAAGGGGGCGGAGAGACCCAGTACTTC
CDR3: CASKGGGETQYF

V: TRBV19
size: few
D: TRBD1
J: TRBJ1-2
DNA: TGTGCCAGTAGAAAGGAGGACAGGGTGGATGGCTACACCTTC
CDR3: CASRKEDRVDGYTF

V: TRBV30
size: -
D: -
J: TRBJ1-1
DNA: TGTGCCTGGAGTTCGGGGAACGGAGGCACTGAAGCTTTCTTT
CDR3: CAWSSGNGGTEAFF

V: TRBV7-8
size: -
D: TRBD1
J: TRBJ2-7
DNA: TGTGCCAGCAGCTTAAGGTCCGCGCAGGGGGTCGACGAGCAGTACTTC
CDR3: CASSLRSAQGVDEQYF

V: TRBV20-1
size: once
D: TRBD1
J: TRBJ2-7
DNA: TGCAGTGCTAGTCAGGGGGCCAACGAGCAGTACTTC
CDR3: CSASQGANEQYF

V: TRBV6-6
size: -
D: TRBD2
J: TRBJ2-1
DNA: TGTGCCAGCACCTCCAGGGAGGGAGAGCAGTTCTTC
CDR3: CASTSREGEQFF

V: TRBV24-1
size: -
D: TRBD2
J: TRBJ2-3
DNA: TGTGCCACCAGTGACTCCTCGGGACTAGCGGCTATTAGCACAGATACGCAGTATTTT
CDR3: CATSDSSGLAAISTDTQYF

V: TRBV5-1
size: -
D: -
J: TRBJ2-7
DNA: TGCGCCAGCAGCTTGGGGGTTCGATTAGCGAGCTACGAGCAGTACTTC
CDR3: CASSLGVRLASYEQYF

V: TRBV27
size: -
D: TRBD1
J: TRBJ2-5
DNA: TGTGCCAGCAGTTTAAGACAGGGGACCGAGACCCAGTACTTC
CDR3: CASSLRQGTETQYF

V: TRBV6-5
size: few
D: -
J: TRBJ1-3
DNA: TGTGCCAGCAGTTACTCCCGCAGCTCTGGAAACACCATATATTTT
CDR3: CASSYSRSSGNTIYF

V: TRBV28
size: -
D: -
J: TRBJ1-1
DNA: TGTGCCAGCAGTGCAGGGGAAACTGAAGCTTTCTTT
CDR3: CASSAGETEAFF

V: TRBV30
size: -
D: TRBD1
J: TRBJ1-2
DNA: TGTGCCTCCGACAGGGTTCTAGCTAACTATGGCTACACCTTC
CDR3: CASDRVLANYGYTF

V: TRBV6-5
size: -
D: TRBD2
J: TRBJ2-3
DNA: TGTGCCAGCAGTTCAGGACTAGCGGGATTCACAGATACGCAGTATTTT
CDR3: CASSSGLAGFTDTQYF

V: TRBV18
size: once
D: -
J: TRBJ1-4
DNA: TGTGCCAGCTCACCAGCGGGGGAGCTCGGGCGGAAACTGTTTTTT
CDR3: CASSPAGELGRKLFF

V: TRBV7-9
size: -
D: TRBD2
J: TRBJ2-2
DNA: TGTGCCAGCTCCGGGACTAGCGGGAGATTATGGGACACCGGGGAGCTGTTTTTT
CDR3: CASSGTSGRLWDTGELFF

V: TRBV19
size: -
D: -
J: TRBJ1-2
DNA: TGTGCCAGTTCTCAAGGACAGAACTATGGCTACACCTTC
CDR3: CASSQGQNYGYTF

V: TRBV27
size: once
D: TRBD2
J: TRBJ2-7
DNA: TGTGCCAGCAGTAATAGGCTAGCGGGAGCCCGCTCCTACGAGCAGTACTTC
CDR3: CASSNRLAGARSYEQYF

V: TRBV28
size: -
D: -
J: TRBJ1-5
DNA: TGTGCCAGCAACGAGGAAGTGGGCAATCAGCCCCAGCATTTT
CDR3: CASNEEVGNQPQHF

V: TRBV29-1
size: -
D: TRBD1
J: TRBJ1-1
DNA: TGCAGCGCCCGACAGGGAAGAATGAACACTGAAGCTTTCTTT
CDR3: CSARQGRMNTEAFF